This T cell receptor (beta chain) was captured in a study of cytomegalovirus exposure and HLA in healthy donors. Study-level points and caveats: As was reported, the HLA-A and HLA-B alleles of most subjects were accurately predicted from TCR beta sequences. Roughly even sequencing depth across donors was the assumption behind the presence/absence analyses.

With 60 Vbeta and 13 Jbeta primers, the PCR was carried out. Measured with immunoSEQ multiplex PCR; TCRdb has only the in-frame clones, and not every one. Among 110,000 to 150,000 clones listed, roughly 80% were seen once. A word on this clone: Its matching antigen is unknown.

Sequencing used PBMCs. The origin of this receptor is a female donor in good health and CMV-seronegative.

The CDR3 DNA reads TGTGCCAGCAGCACCCGACACGGAAGCTCCTACAATGAGCAGTTCTTC. Amino acid sequence: CASSTRHGSSYNEQFF. The rearrangement uses TRBV9 and TRBJ2-1, with unresolved D. CDR1 and CDR2 from the germline V gene are SGDLS and YYNGEE. V was cut by 4 bases and J by 0 bases, with 14 bases left in between. The CDR3 length is 16 residues.